The clone carrying this T cell receptor beta chain has a count of ten or more. For repertoire sequencing, the TCR beta CDR3 regions were amplified from RNA transcripts. HTBI primers served in a first-round RT-PCR, which a second-round multiplex PCR followed. TCRdb called the multiplex PCR reads again in MiXCR, with one record for every CDR3 protein. The sample has some 350,000 distinct CDR3 sequences, roughly a sixth seen once. The V end was cut by 5 bases, the J end by 5 bases, with 12 bases between. The CDR3 runs 13 residues. The data were taken from a study of Graves' ophthalmopathy and Graves' hyperthyroidism.

Sequenced: peripheral blood. This sequence joins TRBV12-3 or TRBV12-4 and TRBJ2-5; D remains ambiguous. The TCR sequence derives from an adult woman with stable Graves' hyperthyroidism. The CDR3 DNA reads as TGTGCCAGCAGTAGTCTGGACGTGGAGACCCAGTACTTC. This codes for CASSSLDVETQYF.